The T cell receptor (beta chain) under discussion was sequenced for a study of blood T cell repertoires in COVID-19. Across the study: Italy, Spain and the United States were the sources of the convalescent and acute COVID-19 samples. Sources were T cells, B-cell-depleted T cells, or PBMCs; the material itself was cDNA or gDNA.

There are 17 residues in the CDR3. Germline CDR1 is MNHNS and CDR2 is SASEGT. The V end was cut by 2 bases, the J end by 3 bases, with 16 bases between. This clone was seen a few times. Original handling: How many nucleated cells were present was estimated from reference gene primer amplification. Measured with immunoSEQ multiplex PCR; TCRdb has only the in-frame clones, and not every one. V and J calls and clone size are given by that table; D and trimming were obtained from the DNA. This sample has about 160,000 clones; 87% occur once, and the top ten carry 3.5% to 4%. This clonotype was sampled from an older woman who had recovered from COVID-19. The sample consisted of peripheral blood. This chain connects TRBV6-1 to TRBJ1-4; D is perhaps TRBD1 (5 bases). The CDR3 sequence: CASSERTGGIANEKLFF. DNA of the CDR3: TGTGCCAGCAGTGAACGGACGGGGGGGATAGCTAATGAAAAACTGTTTTTT.